This T cell receptor (beta chain) was identified during a study of memory CD4+ T cells and cytomegalovirus serostatus. Overall study context: Donors were healthy Belgian adults, 10 or so CMV seropositive and about two dozen seronegative. Study results and limitations: Suggested: most of the CMV-linked TCR signature lies in CD4+ memory cells.

Repertoires were generated with immunoSEQ multiplex PCR, while TCRdb's copy carries only in-frame clones and drops some. This sample has tens of thousands of clones, with approximately 78% found just once. This CDR3 region has 14 residues. CDR1 SGHVS and CDR2 FQNEAQ come from the germline V gene. V shed 1 base and J shed 0 bases, with 5 bases lying between them. This clone appeared a single time. Its antigen remains unknown. The sort gate was single viable CD3+CD4+CD8-CD45RO+ cells for memory CD4+ T cells. CMV serostatus came from serum IgG against pp150, pp28, p38, p52. The sequenced sample was memory CD4+ T cells from blood. The source is an adult in good health and CMV-seronegative. The V and J genes are TRBV7-8 and TRBJ2-3; D is ambiguous. The CDR3 nucleotides read TGTGCCAGCAGCTTAGACTATAGCACAGATACGCAGTATTTT. Its protein product is CASSLDYSTDTQYF.